This T cell receptor beta chain derives from a study of control samples from healthy donors and cancer patients. The CDR3 is 15 residues long. The germline gives CDR1 KGHSH, CDR2 LQKENI. Trimming shortened V by 0 bases and J by 3 bases, and 12 bases separated the two germline ends. Clones were sequenced by immunoSEQ multiplex PCR, and TCRdb holds only the in-frame ones, with some missing. The sample contains more than 100,000 clones, approximately 89% of which appear only once. The rearrangement uses TRBV18 and TRBJ2-7, with D uncertain. The sample was PBMCs. The receptor's source is a man between 45 and 60 years old with head and neck cancer. For the CDR3, the DNA is TGTGCCAGCTCACCACCTTTCAGTACCGACTACGAGCAGTACTTC. Its protein is CASSPPFSTDYEQYF. The whole variable domain, remainder taken from reference TRBV18 and TRBJ2-7, is NAGVMQNPRHLVRRRGQEARLRCSPMKGHSHVYWYRQLPEEGLKFMVYLQKENIIDESGMPKERFSAEFPKEGPSILRIQQVVRGDSAAYFCASSPPFSTDYEQYFGPGTRLTVT.